The 20 T cell receptor beta chains below all came from one sample that was sequenced in a study of T cells after yellow fever vaccination. One entry per CDR3 protein, called by TCRdb with MiXCR from the 5' RACE reads. The table includes a few hundred thousand distinct CDR3 sequences, roughly 6.1% detected once. This material consisted of PBMCs, taken 5 days after the yellow fever booster vaccination. The source of these receptors is a man aged 25 to 40 who received the YFV17D yellow fever vaccine.

The rearrangement uses TRBV29-1 and TRBJ2-1; 8 bases fit TRBD1. V lost 6 bases and J lost 9; bases outside the gene matches: 4. The CDR3 runs to 11 residues. Germline V lookup: CDR1 SQVTM, CDR2 ANQGSEA. The CDR3 spells CSVNRGAEQFF. In nucleotides, the CDR3 is TGCAGCGTAAACAGGGGGGCTGAGCAGTTCTTC.

In its sample, this clonotype was seen many times. The chain has TRBV7-2 and TRBJ1-1, with D perhaps matching TRBD1 (5 bases). V lost 1 base to trimming and J lost 9 bases, with 9 bases between them. The germline gives CDR1 SGHTA, CDR2 FQGNSA. The CDR3 sequence is 12 residues long. In DNA form, the CDR3 reads TGTGCCAGCAGCTTAGACACAGGCCAAGCTTTCTTT. This encodes CASSLDTGQAFF.

This clonotype was picked up a small number of times. The rearrangement uses TRBV27 and TRBJ1-2; no firm D call. The length of the CDR3 is 12 residues. V was shortened by 7 bases and J by 8 bases, with 14 bases between the two germline ends. The germline V gene has CDR1 MNHEY and CDR2 SMNVEV (reference sequence). CDR3 coding DNA: TGTGCCAGCATTCGCTCCCCGGCGGGCTACACCTTC. This sequence encodes CASIRSPAGYTF.

This clonotype was counted at least ten times. The rearrangement links TRBV12-3 or TRBV12-4 to TRBJ2-1; 7 bases agree with TRBD1. There are 16 residues in the CDR3. V was pared by 5 bases and J by 0 bases, with 7 bases of the junction left unmatched. The CDR3 loop reads CASSHQGGSSYNEQFF. The DNA for the CDR3 is TGTGCCAGCAGTCACCAAGGGGGCAGCTCCTACAATGAGCAGTTCTTC.

This clonotype was seen repeatedly, ten times or more. The rearrangement links TRBV6-2 or TRBV6-3 to TRBJ1-1, with no clear D. The CDR3 is 11 amino acids. Trimming took 6 bases from V and 6 from J, leaving 8 bases between them. CDR1 MNHEY and CDR2 SVGEGT come from the germline V gene. CDR3 region: CASSHGPEAFF. Here the CDR3 DNA reads TGTGCCAGCAGCCATGGGCCTGAAGCTTTCTTT.

This clonotype has a handful of counts. The chain has TRBV20-1 and TRBJ2-3; TRBD1 matches at 11 bases. Unmatched junction bases numbered 6, after V lost 8 bases and J lost 5 bases. Per germline, CDR1 DFQATT and CDR2 SNEGSKA (reference sequence). The CDR3 extends over 13 amino acids. The CDR3 DNA sequence: TGCAGTACCGGACAGGGGGCTATAGATACGCAGTATTTT. Translated: CSTGQGAIDTQYF.

At least ten counts were recorded for this clonotype. The chain recombines TRBV29-1 with TRBJ2-7; 8 nucleotides line up with TRBD1. Germline CDR1 reads SQVTM; CDR2 reads ANQGSEA. The CDR3 spans 13 residues. After removal of 8 bases from V and 0 bases from J, the junction contained 6 bases not matched to a gene. The CDR3, as DNA: TGCAGCTACGGACAGGGAGTCTCCTACGAGCAGTACTTC. Encoded protein: CSYGQGVSYEQYF.

The chain recombines TRBV25-1 with TRBJ2-7, with no clear D. The CDR3 runs 14 residues. V lost 0 bases and J lost 0, with 6 bases in between. Germline V CDR1 and CDR2: MGHDK, SYGVNS. In nucleotides, the CDR3 is TGTGCCAGCAGTGAATATTCGGGCTCCTACGAGCAGTACTTC. This gives the protein CASSEYSGSYEQYF.

The chain uses TRBV7-8 and TRBJ2-5; D call uncertain. Germline V CDR1 and CDR2: SGHVS, FQNEAQ. The CDR3 runs 14 residues. Trimming removed 2 bases at V and 5 bases at J, with 12 bases between. The CDR3 region has the DNA TGTGCCAGCAGCTTAAGTGGGAAGGCGGAGACCCAGTACTTC. Protein sequence: CASSLSGKAETQYF.

The table lists this clonotype with many counts. The V gene is TRBV5-4, the J gene TRBJ2-5; TRBD1 matches at 8 bases. Germline values: CDR1 SGHNT, CDR2 YYREEE (reference sequence). CDR3 length: 13 residues. Trimming at V came to 7 bases and at J to 2 bases, leaving 4 bases not matched to a gene. The CDR3 loop is CASQWTGQETQYF. CDR3 coding DNA: TGTGCCAGCCAATGGACAGGGCAAGAGACCCAGTACTTC.

This clonotype appeared many times. The V and J genes are TRBV7-2 and TRBJ2-7, with a tentative D call TRBD2 (6 bases). The ends were cut back, 3 bases at V and 9 bases at J, with 15 bases in the middle. CDR3 length: 13 residues. Germline-derived CDR1 and CDR2 are SGHTA and FQGNSA. The CDR3 protein is CASSFSEGQPQYF. Here the CDR3 DNA reads TGTGCCAGCAGCTTCTCGGAGGGCCAGCCGCAGTACTTC.

There are many counts of this clonotype. In nucleotides, the CDR3 is TGCGCCAGCAGCTCCACTAGCGGGAGCGTCCGTGAGCAGTTCTTC. Amino acid sequence: CASSSTSGSVREQFF. The genes are TRBV5-1 and TRBJ2-1, with 11 bases identical to TRBD2. The germline gives CDR1 SGHRS, CDR2 YFSETQ. J lost 9 bases, V lost 3 bases, and 8 bases had no gene match. The CDR3 has 15 residues.

This clonotype appeared a few times. This rearrangement joins TRBV7-2 to TRBJ2-7; perhaps TRBD2 as D (6 bases). In germline, CDR1 is SGHTA, CDR2 FQGNSA. This CDR3 is 14 amino acids long. Trimming pared 5 bases from V and 4 bases from J, leaving 15 bases between. The CDR3 here is CASSTSRDFYEQYF. CDR3 DNA sequence: TGTGCCAGCAGCACGTCCCGGGACTTTTACGAGCAGTACTTC.

This clonotype was counted between two and nine times. The V gene is TRBV7-3, the J gene TRBJ2-2; tentatively, D is TRBD2 (6 bases). Germline lookup yields CDR1 SGHTA and CDR2 FQGTGA. Trimming shortened V by 6 bases and J by 2 bases, and 10 bases separated the two germline ends. This CDR3 is built from 14 residues. This CDR3 reads CASRPGLNTGELFF. CDR3 coding DNA: TGTGCCAGCAGGCCGGGACTTAACACCGGGGAGCTGTTTTTT. Full variable domain (outside the CDR3, taken from reference TRBV7-3 and TRBJ2-2): GAGVSQTPSNKVTEKGKYVELRCDPISGHTALYWYRQSLGQGPEFLIYFQGTGAADDSGLPNDRFFAVRPEGSVSTLKIQRTERGDSAVYLCASRPGLNTGELFFGEGSRLTVL.

CDR3 in amino acids: CASPKGGREQFF. In DNA form, the CDR3 reads TGCGCCAGCCCCAAGGGGGGTCGTGAGCAGTTCTTC. The chain couples TRBV4-1 to TRBJ2-1; perhaps D is TRBD1 or TRBD2 (6 bases each). The CDR3 totals 12 residues. Germline-derived CDR1 and CDR2 are MGHRA and YSYEKL. Deletions cut 8 bases from V and 9 bases from J, with 14 bases between.

About this clonotype itself: A read error is likely here: a far larger clone is one base away. This chain joins TRBV5-4 and TRBJ2-7; D remains ambiguous. The CDR3 runs to 11 residues. Per germline, CDR1 SGHNT and CDR2 YYREEE (reference sequence). The V and J ends lost 4 bases and 3 bases respectively, with 5 bases between them. The CDR3 sequence: CASSRFYEQYF. The CDR3 coding sequence is TGTGCCAGCAGCCGATTCTACGAGCAGTACTTC.

J is TRBJ2-3 and V is TRBV5-4; TRBD1 aligns across 7 bases. Trimming cost V 0 bases and J 6 bases; bases outside gene matches: 10. The CDR3 contains 16 residues. The germline V gene encodes CDR1 SGHNT and CDR2 YYREEE (reference sequence). The CDR3 reads CASSLVVVRGKDTQYF. As DNA, the CDR3 is TGTGCCAGCAGCTTGGTCGTAGTCAGGGGGAAGGATACGCAGTATTTT. The full variable domain, in which reference TRBV5-4 and TRBJ2-3 provide the parts outside the CDR3, is ETGVTQSPTHLIKTRGQQVTLRCSSQSGHNTVSWYQQALGQGPQFIFQYYREEENGRGNFPPRFSGLQFPNYSSELNVNALELDDSALYLCASSLVVVRGKDTQYFGPGTRLTVL.

Many counts were recorded for this clonotype. The J gene is TRBJ2-5, the V gene TRBV5-1; D may be TRBD2 (5 bases). Germline values: CDR1 SGHRS, CDR2 YFSETQ. The V end lost 4 bases, the J end lost 2 bases, and 12 bases lay between the germline ends. This CDR3 comprises 14 residues. The CDR3 sequence is CASSPWTRQETQYF. DNA for the CDR3: TGCGCCAGCAGCCCCTGGACTCGACAAGAGACCCAGTACTTC.

This clonotype was seen a handful of times. The chain employs TRBV7-9 and TRBJ2-4; the D gene could be TRBD1 or TRBD2 (5 bases each). The CDR3 sequence is 17 residues long. Trimming removed 0 bases from V and 2 bases from J, with 14 bases in between. Per germline, CDR1 SEHNR and CDR2 FQNEAQ (reference sequence). The CDR3 loop reads CASSLAEGKGTKNIQYF. CDR3 DNA: TGTGCCAGCAGCTTAGCAGAGGGGAAGGGGACCAAAAACATTCAGTACTTC.

This clonotype occurred many times. The chain recombines TRBV25-1 with TRBJ2-2; D not resolved. CDR3 length: 13 residues. V lost 4 bases and J 5 bases, leaving 8 bases between the germline ends. CDR1 MGHDK and CDR2 SYGVNS come from the germline V gene. The CDR3: CASSGVRTGELFF. The CDR3 coding sequence is TGTGCCAGCAGTGGAGTCCGTACCGGGGAGCTGTTTTTT.